The 8 T cell receptor beta chains below were found in one sample sequenced in a study of T cell responses to AZD1222 COVID-19 vaccine. The method was immunoSEQ multiplex PCR; TCRdb's version includes in-frame clones alone and lacks a portion of them. The repertoire has 110,000 to 150,000 clones, 92% of them found once; the top ten carry around 3.5%. Source: peripheral blood, taken 28 days after the second AZD1222 dose. The receptor set was obtained from an adult who received the AZD1222 COVID-19 vaccine.

With regard to this clone: Within the sample, other DNA sequences also encode this same CDR3. The rearrangement uses TRBV7-2 and TRBJ1-5; a possible D gene is TRBD1 (6 bases). The CDR3 totals 14 residues. The V gene lost 3 bases and the J gene lost 3 bases, with 9 bases spanning the gap. Per germline, CDR1 SGHTA and CDR2 FQGNSA. CDR3 DNA sequence: TGTGCCAGCAGCTTCCGGGACACCAATCAGCCCCAGCATTTT. It is translated as CASSFRDTNQPQHF.

The V call is TRBV2, the J call TRBJ1-1, with TRBD1 as a possible D gene (6 bases). CDR1 and CDR2 from the germline V gene are SNHLY and FYNNEI. V lost 5 bases to trimming and J lost 1 base, with 14 bases between them. The CDR3 length is 15 residues. The CDR3: CASSTRDTANTEAFF. The CDR3 DNA reads as TGTGCCAGCAGTACCCGGGACACAGCGAACACTGAAGCTTTCTTT.

This sequence joins TRBV27 and TRBJ1-4; D is uncertain. V gave up 6 bases and J gave up 8 bases, with 16 bases separating them. CDR1 and CDR2 from the germline V gene are MNHEY and SMNVEV (reference sequence). CDR3 length equals 14 residues. CDR3 nucleotides: TGTGCCAGCAGATCATACAATGCGGGAGAAAAACTGTTTTTT. As protein: CASRSYNAGEKLFF.

The chain links TRBV7-8 to TRBJ2-1, with D perhaps TRBD2 (6 bases). This CDR3 has 14 amino acids. Trimming stripped 0 bases from V and 9 bases from J, with 12 bases between. Germline CDR1 and CDR2: SGHVS and FQNEAQ. CDR3 sequence reads: CASSLARLGGEQFF. Written as DNA, the CDR3 is TGTGCCAGCAGCTTAGCAAGGTTGGGAGGTGAGCAGTTCTTC. The variable domain in full, completed from reference TRBV7-8 and TRBJ2-1, reads GAGVSQSPRYKVAKRGQDVALRCDPISGHVSLFWYQQALGQGPEFLTYFQNEAQLDKSGLPSDRFFAERPEGSVSTLKIQRTQQEDSAVYLCASSLARLGGEQFFGPGTRLTVL.

For the CDR3, the DNA is TGCGCCAGCAGCTGGCGTGGGGCGGCTAGCACAGATACGCAGTATTTT. This encodes CASSWRGAASTDTQYF. The chain recombines TRBV5-1 with TRBJ2-3; the D gene is possibly TRBD1 (5 bases). The CDR3 has 16 amino acids. Trimming cost V 3 bases and J 0 bases, with 14 bases left between them. CDR1 and CDR2 (germline): SGHRS, YFSETQ.

The gene calls are TRBV27 and TRBJ1-1; D is unresolved. V lost 3 bases and J lost 1, with 9 bases in between. Germline loops: CDR1 MNHEY, CDR2 SMNVEV (reference sequence). CDR3 length equals 14 residues. CDR3 bases: TGTGCCAGCAGTTTCTCTTACACGAACACTGAAGCTTTCTTT. Protein sequence: CASSFSYTNTEAFF.

The chain combines TRBV15 with TRBJ1-5, with D hard to call. Between the trimmed V and J ends, which lost 0 bases and 10 bases, there was a span of 10 bases. In germline, CDR1 is LNHNV, CDR2 YYDKDF (reference sequence). The CDR3 spans 13 residues. The CDR3 sequence: CATSREGGGPQHF. The CDR3 nucleotides read TGTGCCACCAGCAGAGAGGGAGGAGGACCCCAGCATTTT.

J is TRBJ2-1 and V is TRBV9, with TRBD2 matching 11 bases. This CDR3 has 18 amino acids. Trimming took 4 bases from V and 3 from J; bases not matched to a gene: 12. Germline V gene data show CDR1 as SGDLS and CDR2 as YYNGEE. The CDR3: CASSQGTSGSKGYNEQFF. The CDR3 DNA reads as TGTGCCAGCAGCCAAGGGACTAGCGGATCTAAAGGCTACAATGAGCAGTTCTTC.